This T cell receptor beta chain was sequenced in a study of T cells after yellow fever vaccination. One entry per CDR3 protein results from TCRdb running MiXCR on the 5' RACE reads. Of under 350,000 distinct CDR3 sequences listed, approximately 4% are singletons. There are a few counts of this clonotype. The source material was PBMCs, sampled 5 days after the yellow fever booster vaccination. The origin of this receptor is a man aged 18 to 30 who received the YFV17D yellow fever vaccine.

CDR3 sequence: CASSQDQVRTQYF. The CDR3 nucleotides read TGTGCCAGCAGCCAGGACCAGGTCAGAACCCAGTACTTC. V is TRBV11-2 and J is TRBJ2-5; D uncertain. V shed 5 bases and J shed 8 bases, with 15 bases lying between them. Germline CDR1 reads SGHAT; CDR2 reads FQNNGV. This CDR3 is 13 amino acids long.